This T cell receptor beta chain is drawn from a study of cytomegalovirus exposure and HLA in healthy donors (dated by TCRdb to 2016 to 2017). Regarding the study in general: An earlier analysis of roughly 610 of the donors reported 276 Gb of sequence data and 100 million to 120 million unique TCR beta sequences obtained from some 170 million T cells. An early release that covered roughly 600 HLA-typed donors contained approximately 290 gigabases of sequencing data and tens of millions of unique TCR sequences. Among the roughly 370 genotyped donors, more than 70% belonged to the genetic ancestry cluster associated with self-reported Caucasian donors. The study aimed to test whether cataloging public T cell receptors could reveal signatures of past pathogen exposure. The T cell repertoires of 550 to 850 subjects were profiled by immunosequencing and related to cytomegalovirus serostatus. In addition to the first cohort of several hundred subjects, a separate validation cohort of approximately 120 different subjects was used. The study combined high-throughput TCR immunosequencing, statistical association of individual TCRs with disease status, and machine learning to predict cytomegalovirus infection status. In a later analysis, previously published TCR beta repertoires from 550 to 700 donors were re-analyzed and high-resolution HLA genotyping was added so that TCR occurrence patterns could be studied. Rather than using new phenotypic data, the later analysis identified candidate immune exposures from TCR beta sequences and from how often those sequences occurred across donors. An earlier analysis of 587 of the donors applied high-throughput TCR beta sequencing to assess whether each TCR beta V gene segment acted as functional or pseudogenic. Donor age, sex, ethnicity and CMV serostatus were collected together with the repertoire data. A later genetic analysis used genome-wide SNP genotypes for 398 of the 666 donors, treating that subset as a discovery cohort. Every repertoire in the discovery cohort had been generated on one and the same sequencing platform. HLA typing covered class I and class II loci at four-digit resolution. The number of donors typed differed by locus, with about 629-630 for A, B, C, DRB1 and DQB1, over 500 for DQA1, 606 for DPA1, and 472 for DPB1. Four or five DR-DQ haplotypes were handled as single units for association and clustering because linkage in the cohort was strong. On average, roughly 200,000 unique TCR beta nucleotide sequences were sequenced per donor among some 430 genotyped donors of the cohort, with roughly 20% of those sequences being non-productive. Broad study findings and their caveats: The only immune exposure information available for the cohort was CMV serostatus. In a later genetic analysis, fewer N-insertions in productive TCRs were reported among donors in an Asian-associated ancestry cluster than the 666-donor mean. The presence/absence analyses assumed that sequencing depth was roughly uniform across donors, and that assumption may not be true. Linkage disequilibrium might explain the correlated functional status among segregating V segments, but an unknown experimental factor could not be excluded. In a later genetic analysis, a missense DCLRE1C variant was associated with V-gene and J-gene trimming of TCR beta chains, and the association was replicated in an independent cohort. In a later analysis, 16,951 TCR beta sequences were associated with specific HLA alleles at a false discovery rate of 0.05. Most TCR sequences were seen in very few donors, while some public TCRs were found in many individuals. The earlier analysis of almost 600 of the donors excluded roughly 17 rarely observed V segments, including chromosome 9 orphons, because counts were too low. Only TCR beta chains were sequenced in this cohort, and the absence of alpha or paired-chain data limited detectable features. A further reported finding was that TCR beta sequences accurately predicted the HLA-A and HLA-B alleles for most subjects in the first cohort. The authors suggested that the approach could potentially be generalized to other disease states and immunological phenotypes. Most CMV-associated TCR beta chains appeared to be HLA-restricted in a later analysis, and the HLA associations seemed to be driven largely by CMV exposure. In an earlier analysis of about 600 of the donors, most TCR beta V segments appeared in productive rearrangements about 87% or about 30% of the time, broadly matching IMGT annotations. In a later analysis, HLA-associated TCR beta chains showed more clonal expansion and lower generation probabilities than non-associated chains that were equally common. A later analysis reported that several top co-occurrence clusters appeared linked to parvovirus B19, influenza, CMV and Epstein-Barr virus. HLA typing was unavailable for some donors at each locus, so association tests used only the typed subset. In a later analysis, TCR association rates were found to vary across HLA loci, with the most associated TCRs seen for DRB1 alleles and the fewest for HLA-C alleles. Some IMGT-functional V segments, including TRBV6-2 and TRBV6-3, could not be distinguished by the 87-base-pair reads and were therefore excluded. A few of the identified cytomegalovirus-associated TCR beta chains were confirmed in vitro to be specific for cytomegalovirus antigens. Assigning TCR associations to individual alleles was difficult when HLA alleles, especially DR and DQ, strongly co-occurred. A cluster of highly shared sequence variants was judged likely to be a technical artifact of the sequencing pipeline. The study listed 150 to 200 TCR beta chains as associated with cytomegalovirus. The classifier was reported to diagnose cytomegalovirus status with high specificity and sensitivity in both the original and validation cohorts.

In regard to this clone: Its antigen is still unknown. Base qualities are not recorded, but no much larger clone differs from it by a single base.

The method was the immunoSEQ multiplex PCR assay. For the multiplex PCR, a mixture combining 60 forward primers for TCR Vbeta segments and 13 reverse primers for TCR Jbeta segments was used. The CDR3 region of rearranged TCR beta genes was amplified from genomic DNA with a multiplex PCR assay. On the Illumina HiSeq System, the amplified TCR beta libraries were sequenced as 87-base-pair reads. The original methods were these. A later analysis tallied around 80 million unique TCR beta chains across the roughly 610 repertoires, and approximately 12 million of those chains were shared by two or more donors. Raw reads were error-corrected and collapsed into unique sequences with a nearest-neighbor algorithm that merged closely related sequences to remove PCR and sequencing errors. V, D and J gene segments were assigned by aligning CDR3 sequences to IMGT reference sequences. Each retained sequence needed at least a six-nucleotide match to both a V gene segment and a J gene segment. Rearrangements were called productive when the CDR3 lacked stop codons and stayed in frame with V and J; all others were non-productive. Following IMGT convention, CDR3 was defined as the stretch from the second conserved V-encoded cysteine to the conserved J-encoded phenylalanine. In an earlier analysis of roughly 580 of the donors, sequences lacking an unambiguous match to a single V gene segment were excluded. In an earlier analysis of 587 of the donors, a V segment was called functional when productive rearrangements were above 56.7%, and segregating when the standard deviation between donors exceeded 5%. To diagnose cytomegalovirus status from the catalog of TCR beta chain sequences, a statistical classification framework was built. In a later analysis, TCR nucleotide sequences were compared against IMGT/GENE-DB human TR gene sequences so that V and J genes could be assigned. In a later analysis, CDR3 sequences and most-parsimonious VDJ recombination scenarios were assigned using the TCRdist pipeline. A later analysis defined each TCR beta chain by its CDR3 amino acid sequence plus V-gene family, and excluded reads lacking a unique V-gene family. In a later analysis, a few hundred highly shared, low-generation-probability nucleotide sequences were removed to address suspected cross-contamination and a sequencing artifact. In a later analysis, a clonal expansion index was calculated for each public chain from normalized within-repertoire ranks of inferred template counts. A later analysis computed generation probabilities with a VDJ recombination model fitted to out-of-frame rearrangements, and checked the results against IGoR. A later analysis scored TCR-TCR, TCR-HLA and TCR-CMV co-occurrence with hypergeometric tests, applying a repertoire-size bias correction to TCR pairs. To estimate false discovery rates, a later analysis permuted the HLA or CMV assignments 20 times. In a later analysis, co-occurring TCRs were grouped with DBSCAN, and TCRdist sequence similarity was added when clustering was performed within HLA-allele-positive subsets. For co-occurrence clustering, repertoires with fewer than 30,000 or more than 120,000 public chains were excluded, along with five or six repertoires with anomalous nucleotide sharing. The source is immuneACCESS, and TCRdb retained only in-frame sequences with V and J called. Part of the clones is not carried over; for the studies checked, unresolved V genes explain less than half of this, and the remainder is unexplained. V and J calls plus clone size are reproduced from that table; the DNA served to infer D and trimming. Within this sample are about 130,000 clones, with roughly 80% of them counted one time only. The ten biggest clones cover 2% to 2.5% of the sample.

The CDR3 has 17 amino acids, counting the end cysteine and phenylalanine. The entry retains the CDR3 DNA only, 51 bases that are in frame from base 1. After removal of 1 base from V and 3 bases from J, the junction retains 8 bases not matched to a gene. As encoded in the germline V gene, CDR1 is LGHNT while CDR2 is FRNRAP. In total, more than 500 healthy bone marrow donors made up the cohort. All cohort members were sampled while nominally healthy, although unrecorded immune exposures were likely present. The donor was CMV seronegative and was included in the group of around 320 seronegative cohort members. Each donor provided a peripheral blood sample, and peripheral blood mononuclear cells were used for TCR beta sequencing. The Qiagen DNeasy Blood Extraction Kit was used to extract genomic DNA from the blood cell samples.

The receptor chain draws on TRBV12-5 and TRBJ2-1, with 8 bases matching TRBD1. What was sequenced was PBMCs. The origin of this receptor is a man aged 25-40 years in good health and CMV-seronegative. This receptor carries the CDR3 CASGLGYGQGGYNEQFF. The DNA sequence is TGTGCTAGTGGTTTGGGGTATGGACAGGGAGGCTACAATGAGCAGTTCTTC.